This T cell receptor beta chain was captured in a study of neurological immune-mediated disorders (dated by TCRdb to the late 2010s). Looking at the study overall: Peripheral blood TCR-beta repertoires from patients with HTLV-I-associated myelopathy (HAM/TSP), patients with multiple sclerosis, and healthy controls were compared in the study using UMI-based sequencing. The cohort comprised 68 subjects: approximately 15 HAM/TSP patients, 35 or so multiple sclerosis patients and about 20 healthy controls. Alongside PBMC samples, the set of 80 to 130 TCR-beta libraries contained longitudinal samples, technical triplicates, and paired CD4+ and CD8+ T-cell subsets that had been sorted.

The healthy controls were volunteers from a blood bank in Maryland, USA. Unsorted PBMC libraries were generated from 2 million PBMCs stored in RNAlater at -80 °C until RNA extraction. Peripheral blood underwent Ficoll-Hypaque density gradient centrifugation to isolate PBMCs, which were then cryopreserved in liquid nitrogen. For CDR1 and CDR2, the germline V gene (reference sequence) lists DFQATT and SNEGSKA. V lost 6 bases and J lost 7 bases, and the count of bases not matched to a germline gene is 11. From the cysteine up to the phenylalanine, the CDR3 has a length of 15 residues. The kept DNA is CDR3 alone, 45 bases in frame from the first base. The paper as a whole reports these results and caveats: TCR clonal expansion was highest in HAM/TSP patients and lowest in MS patients, with MS patients falling below even healthy controls. Across subjects, expanded clones never shared an identical CDR3 amino acid sequence, which suggests that the TCR-beta repertoires in every group were private.

cDNA synthesis used template-switch 5'RACE with a primer carrying a 10-nucleotide random unique molecular identifier tagging each TCR transcript. Every sequencing run yielded over 160 million TCR-beta sequences covering 15-18 subjects. The RNeasy kit was used for extraction of total RNA. The KAPA Real-time Library Amplification kit was used to amplify TCR-beta VDJ regions with primers for the TCR constant region and the 5'RACE anchor. A first PCR added sample indexes and Illumina adaptors, after which a second PCR increased the library yield. The roughly 650 bp TCR product was size-selected on a 2% E-gel SizeSelection system after Ampure bead purification. Before pooling, library quality was assessed on a Bioanalyzer, concentration was determined with Qubit, and library quantification was performed with the Kapa Library Quantification kit. An Illumina HiSeq 2500 was used to sequence the libraries paired-end at 2 x 150 bp. To increase sequence diversity, about 25-30% phiX was spiked into each library pool. The authors processed their data as follows. The UMI-based MiGEC pipeline processed quality-filtered reads and removed over 75% of raw TCR sequences during error correction. VDJ genes were aligned to IMGT germline references, and each clonotype was defined by a unique CDR3 amino acid sequence together with V-J genes. Clonal expansion, Shannon diversity and CDR3 relatedness (CalcPairwiseDistances, ClusterSamples) were evaluated with VDJtools, and phylogenetic trees were built with CLCbio workbench. Using coefficient-of-variation modelling across technical triplicates, the study counted a clone as expanded if it had at least 8 unique UMIs. TCRdb applied fastp at Q25 and MiXCR to the public reads, then kept only in-frame beta chains. Rows with one shared CDR3 protein collapse into an entry with the most common genes and DNA. These V and J calls derive from TCRdb rather than the authors' analysis. Present in this sample are 60,000 or so distinct CDR3 sequences, over 10% of which were seen just once. Less than 2% of the sample rests with the top ten.

This clonotype was counted many times. Its antigen remains unidentified. There are no base qualities to consult, and no much larger clone falls within one base. The rearrangement joined TRBV20-1 to TRBJ2-1, with 11 bases aligning to TRBD2. The sequenced sample was PBMCs. The origin of this receptor is a man between 60 and 70 years old in good health. The DNA is TGCAGTGCCCGTATAGCGGGGGGGCGGGAGAATGAGCAGTTCTTC. Its amino acids are CSARIAGGRENEQFF.